Listed below are T cell receptor beta chains from one sample, sequenced in a study of OX40 agonist ivuxolimab in advanced cancers. Using immunoSEQ multiplex PCR, the repertoire was profiled, and TCRdb retains in-frame clones only, with some absent. In the table there are around 76,000 clones, about nine tenths of which are singletons. The sequenced sample was CD4+ or CD8+ T cells sorted from blood, obtained in a trial of the OX40 agonist ivuxolimab. The source is an adult with an advanced solid tumor such as melanoma, head and neck, liver or kidney cancer. The CDR3 runs from the conserved cysteine through the conserved F or W. The D gene is left open where the match is weak. Where a row states a size, it is once, few, many or the class of an expanded clone; other rows omit it.

clone_size | cdr3_length | d_call | j_call | v_call | cdr3_aa | cdr3_nt
- | 14 | - | TRBJ1-1 | TRBV14 | CASSLMGMNTEAFF | TGTGCCAGCAGCCTAATGGGGATGAACACTGAAGCTTTCTTT
- | 15 | TRBD1 | TRBJ1-2 | TRBV27 | CASSSTGEGDYGYTF | TGTGCCAGCAGTTCTACAGGGGAGGGCGACTATGGCTACACCTTC
- | 15 | - | TRBJ2-5 | TRBV25-1 | CASSEYAGIQETQYF | TGTGCCAGCAGTGAATACGCAGGGATCCAAGAGACCCAGTACTTC
- | 13 | - | TRBJ2-7 | TRBV7-2 | CASSPTEGLQGYF | TGTGCCAGCAGCCCAACTGAAGGACTGCAAGGGTACTTC
once | 13 | - | TRBJ2-5 | TRBV5-1 | CASSRPELGTQYF | TGCGCCAGCAGCCGACCGGAGCTCGGGACCCAGTACTTC
- | 16 | - | TRBJ1-4 | TRBV5-6 | CASSFRPGRVSEKLFF | TGTGCCAGCAGCTTCCGACCGGGAAGGGTTAGTGAAAAACTGTTTTTT
- | 13 | - | TRBJ1-2 | TRBV28 | CASGSALNYGYTF | TGTGCCAGCGGCTCAGCCTTAAACTATGGCTACACCTTC
- | 14 | - | TRBJ2-1 | TRBV5-4 | CASSSPGDHNEQFF | TGTGCCAGCAGCTCTCCGGGCGACCACAATGAGCAGTTCTTC
- | 13 | - | TRBJ1-1 | TRBV11-2 | CASSLGVNTEAFF | TGTGCCAGCAGCTTAGGGGTGAACACTGAAGCTTTCTTT
- | 12 | - | TRBJ2-4 | TRBV2 | CASSGQGNIQYF | TGTGCCAGCAGTGGGCAGGGAAACATTCAGTACTTC
- | 15 | - | TRBJ1-5 | TRBV28 | CASSSGPIRSQPQHF | TGTGCCAGCAGTTCGGGACCGATAAGGAGTCAGCCCCAGCATTTT
- | 14 | - | TRBJ1-4 | TRBV5-1 | CASSFGATNEKLFF | TGCGCCAGCAGCTTCGGGGCAACTAATGAAAAACTGTTTTTT
- | 15 | - | TRBJ1-1 | TRBV19 | CASSIGDLPNTEAFF | TGTGCCAGTAGTATAGGGGACTTACCGAACACTGAAGCTTTCTTT
- | 17 | TRBD1 | TRBJ2-7 | TRBV7-9 | CASSLALRDRVYHEQYF | TGTGCCAGCAGCTTAGCGCTAAGGGACAGGGTTTACCACGAGCAGTACTTC
- | 15 | - | TRBJ1-6 | TRBV6-6 | CASRLDGGANSPLHF | TGTGCCAGCAGACTCGACGGGGGGGCAAATTCACCCCTCCACTTT
- | 18 | TRBD1 | TRBJ2-2 | TRBV5-6 | CASSHRDRGRQGTGELFF | TGTGCCAGCAGCCACCGGGACAGGGGTCGGCAGGGAACCGGGGAGCTGTTTTTT
- | 17 | TRBD1 | TRBJ2-7 | TRBV5-6 | CASSLVPIDRASYEQYF | TGTGCCAGCAGCTTGGTGCCGATTGACAGGGCTTCCTACGAGCAGTACTTC
- | 13 | - | TRBJ1-5 | TRBV5-1 | CASSLGGDQPQHF | TGCGCCAGCAGCTTGGGAGGGGATCAGCCCCAGCATTTT
- | 14 | - | TRBJ2-5 | TRBV7-2 | CASSPQGRWETQYF | TGTGCCAGCAGTCCTCAGGGGAGGTGGGAGACCCAGTACTTC
- | 16 | TRBD2 | TRBJ2-1 | TRBV25-1 | CASRTSGAQPFNEQFF | TGTGCCAGCAGGACTAGCGGGGCCCAACCTTTCAATGAGCAGTTCTTC
- | 14 | - | TRBJ1-1 | TRBV4-3 | CASSQQGKETEAFF | TGCGCCAGCAGCCAACAGGGTAAGGAGACTGAAGCTTTCTTT
- | 16 | - | TRBJ2-2 | TRBV4-1 | CASSPSGTQNTGELFF | TGCGCCAGCAGCCCCTCAGGGACCCAGAACACCGGGGAGCTGTTTTTT
- | 16 | TRBD2 | TRBJ2-1 | TRBV18 | CASSPRTSGGADEQFF | TGTGCCAGCTCACCCCGGACTAGCGGGGGGGCTGATGAGCAGTTCTTC
- | 16 | TRBD2 | TRBJ2-7 | TRBV10-2 | CASSPFRGSRTYEQYF | TGCGCCAGCAGTCCCTTCCGCGGGAGTAGAACCTACGAGCAGTACTTC
- | 16 | TRBD1 | TRBJ1-5 | TRBV30 | CAWSGRGPGANQPQHF | TGTGCCTGGAGTGGAAGGGGGCCGGGCGCCAATCAGCCCCAGCATTTT
- | 13 | - | TRBJ2-5 | TRBV5-1 | CASRTDRQETQYF | TGCGCCAGCAGGACAGATCGGCAGGAGACCCAGTACTTC
- | 17 | - | TRBJ1-6 | TRBV5-5 | CASSWVYGVQSNSPLHF | TGTGCCAGCAGCTGGGTGTACGGGGTCCAAAGTAATTCACCCCTCCACTTT
- | 15 | - | TRBJ2-7 | TRBV19 | CASSIRAGKTYEQYF | TGTGCCAGTAGTATAAGGGCGGGGAAAACCTACGAGCAGTACTTC
- | 11 | - | TRBJ2-7 | TRBV6-5 | CASSYSGGQYF | TGTGCCAGCAGTTACTCGGGGGGGCAGTACTTC
- | 11 | - | TRBJ2-7 | TRBV6-5 | CASSYTREQYF | TGTGCCAGCAGTTACACCCGGGAGCAGTACTTC
medium-sized | 16 | - | TRBJ2-1 | TRBV5-1 | CASSLAGGLAYNEQFF | TGCGCCAGCAGCTTGGCCGGGGGTCTGGCCTACAATGAGCAGTTCTTC